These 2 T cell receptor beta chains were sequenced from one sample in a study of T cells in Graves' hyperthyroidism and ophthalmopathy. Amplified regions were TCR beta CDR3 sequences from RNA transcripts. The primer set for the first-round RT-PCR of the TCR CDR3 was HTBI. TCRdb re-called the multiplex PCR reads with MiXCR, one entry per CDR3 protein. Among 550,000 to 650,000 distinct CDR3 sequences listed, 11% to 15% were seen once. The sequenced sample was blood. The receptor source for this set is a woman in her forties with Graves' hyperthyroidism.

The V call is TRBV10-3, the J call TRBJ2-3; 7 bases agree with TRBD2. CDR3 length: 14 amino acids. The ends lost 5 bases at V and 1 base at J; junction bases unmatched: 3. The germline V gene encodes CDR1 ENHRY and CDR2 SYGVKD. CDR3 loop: CAISQGGGTDTQYF. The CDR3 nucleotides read TGTGCCATCAGTCAGGGAGGGGGCACAGATACGCAGTATTTT.

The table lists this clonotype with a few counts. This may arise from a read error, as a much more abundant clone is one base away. The CDR3 DNA sequence: TGTGCCTGGAGGCCCGGGTGGCATAGGGAGCTGTTTTTT. Translation gives CAWRPGWHRELFF. The rearrangement uses TRBV30 and TRBJ2-2; D is unresolved. The germline gives CDR1 GTSNPN, CDR2 SVGIG (reference sequence). The ends were cut back, 3 bases at V and 9 bases at J, with 14 bases in the middle. The CDR3 covers 13 residues. Together with reference TRBV30 and TRBJ2-2, the CDR3 gives the full variable domain: SQTIHQWPATLVQPVGSPLSLECTVEGTSNPNLYWYRQAAGRGLQLLFYSVGIGQISSEVPQNLSASRPQDRQFILSSKKLLLSDSGFYLCAWRPGWHRELFFGEGSRLTVL.